The TCR beta chain under discussion was sequenced for a study of blood T cell repertoires in COVID-19. The overall study: From the United States, Italy and Spain came samples of acute and convalescent COVID-19. T cells, B-cell-depleted T cells, or PBMCs supplied cDNA or gDNA.

This clone was seen more than once but under ten times. Trimming took off 7 bases at V and 1 base at J, with 11 bases between the two ends. Germline V CDR1 and CDR2: WSHSY, SAAADI. This CDR3 has 14 amino acids. The repertoire was sequenced with immunoSEQ multiplex PCR; TCRdb's copy has only in-frame clones and lacks some. The table lists hundreds of thousands of clones, approximately 86% of them singletons. Sequenced sample: peripheral blood. The chain joins TRBV10-2 to TRBJ2-1, with D perhaps matching TRBD1 (6 bases). This clonotype was sampled from a woman aged 60-70 years with COVID-19, enrolled during active disease. The chain's CDR3 is CASTPRGSYNEQFF. DNA for the CDR3: TGCGCCAGCACTCCAAGGGGGTCCTACAATGAGCAGTTCTTC.